Below are 28 T cell receptor beta chains sequenced from a single sample in a study of shared clonotypes between healthy human individuals. Clones were sequenced by immunoSEQ multiplex PCR, and TCRdb holds only the in-frame ones, with some missing. The sample lists fewer than 1 million clones, approximately 97% seen once, with approximately 0.2% in the top ten. Naive CD8 cells lacked CD45RO and underwent positive selection for CCR7, leaving out terminally differentiated effector memory CD45RA+ cells. Sequenced sample: naive CD8+ T cells sorted from blood. These receptors were obtained from a young man in good health.

The chain employs TRBV15 and TRBJ2-3; TRBD2 matches at 8 bases. The CDR3 length is 16 residues. J lost 2 bases, V lost 2 bases, and 6 bases had no gene match. Germline V gives CDR1 LNHNV, CDR2 YYDKDF (reference sequence). This chain's CDR3 is CATSRLSTSVTDTQYF. CDR3 sequence (DNA): TGTGCCACCAGCAGATTATCGACTAGCGTCACAGATACGCAGTATTTT.

The CDR3 sequence: CASSSWTVQGYGYTF. The CDR3 nucleotides read TGTGCCAGCAGTTCTTGGACAGTACAGGGCTATGGCTACACCTTC. The V and J genes are TRBV27 and TRBJ1-2; tentative D call: TRBD1 (6 bases). The germline V gene has CDR1 MNHEY and CDR2 SMNVEV (reference sequence). CDR3 length: 15 amino acids. Trimming shortened V by 4 bases and J by 4 bases, and 16 bases separated the two germline ends.

This clone appeared a single time. V gene TRBV11-2 combines with J gene TRBJ2-1; D not resolved. Per the germline V gene, CDR1 is SGHAT and CDR2 is FQNNGV. The CDR3 length is 13 residues. V shed 3 bases and J shed 4 bases, with 7 bases lying between them. The CDR3 DNA reads as TGTGCCAGCAGCTTCCTCTCGTACAATGAGCAGTTCTTC. Residues: CASSFLSYNEQFF. The full variable domain, with the rest looked up from reference TRBV11-2 and TRBJ2-1, is EAGVAQSPRYKIIEKRQSVAFWCNPISGHATLYWYQQILGQGPKLLIQFQNNGVVDDSQLPKDRFSAERLKGVDSTLKIQPAKLEDSAVYLCASSFLSYNEQFFGPGTRLTVL.

The genes are TRBV7-2 and TRBJ2-4, with 8 bases identical to TRBD1. V shed 2 bases, J shed 6 bases, and the junction held 6 bases outside the gene matches. The length of the CDR3 is 15 residues. Germline V gene sequence: CDR1 SGHTA, CDR2 FQGNSA. In nucleotides, the CDR3 is TGTGCCAGCAGCTTAAGGACAGGGTACGGAAACATTCAGTACTTC. Amino acids: CASSLRTGYGNIQYF.

The CDR3 here is CASMRSSYNEQFF. The CDR3 DNA is TGTGCCAGCATGAGAAGCTCCTACAATGAGCAGTTCTTC. The chain uses TRBV7-6 and TRBJ2-1, with no clear D. Trimming removed 7 bases from V and 0 bases from J, with 7 bases in between. CDR3 length: 13 amino acids. The germline V gene encodes CDR1 SGHVS and CDR2 FNYEAQ.

The chain joins TRBV19 to TRBJ1-4; the D is unclear. This CDR3 is 13 amino acids long. Germline V gene sequence: CDR1 LNHDA, CDR2 SQIVND (reference sequence). Trimming shortened V by 11 bases and J by 4 bases, and 14 bases separated the two germline ends. The CDR3 sequence: CAARDIDNEKLFF. In DNA, the CDR3 is TGTGCCGCAAGAGACATAGATAATGAAAAACTGTTTTTT.

The rearrangement joins TRBV27 to TRBJ2-3, with D possibly being TRBD2 (6 bases). V gave up 4 bases and J gave up 0 bases, with 23 bases separating them. This CDR3 region has 19 residues. Per germline, CDR1 MNHEY and CDR2 SMNVEV (reference sequence). The CDR3 bases are TGTGCCAGCAGTTCTGCCCGCGCTCTAGCGATGGGGAGCACAGATACGCAGTATTTT. Translating gives CASSSARALAMGSTDTQYF.

The chain joins TRBV7-9 to TRBJ1-2; D not resolved. The ends were cut back, 1 base at V and 7 bases at J, with 10 bases in the middle. The CDR3 has 13 residues. The germline V gene encodes CDR1 SEHNR and CDR2 FQNEAQ (reference sequence). CDR3 region: CASSLEPRRGYTF. The CDR3 DNA follows: TGTGCCAGCAGCTTAGAGCCTCGCCGTGGCTACACCTTC.

The chain combines TRBV5-4 with TRBJ2-1; D not resolved. Germline-derived CDR1 and CDR2 are SGHNT and YYREEE (reference sequence). The CDR3 extends over 12 amino acids. The V and J ends lost 4 bases and 8 bases respectively, with 10 bases between them. Here the CDR3 reads CASSGLGDEQFF. DNA for the CDR3: TGTGCCAGCAGCGGCCTTGGCGATGAGCAGTTCTTC. Full variable domain (rest looked up from reference TRBV5-4 and TRBJ2-1): ETGVTQSPTHLIKTRGQQVTLRCSSQSGHNTVSWYQQALGQGPQFIFQYYREEENGRGNFPPRFSGLQFPNYSSELNVNALELDDSALYLCASSGLGDEQFFGPGTRLTVL.

The rearrangement links TRBV30 to TRBJ2-7, with 8 bases matching TRBD1. V was clipped by 4 bases and J by 7 bases; unmatched bases: 15. In germline, CDR1 is GTSNPN, CDR2 SVGIG (reference sequence). The CDR3 totals 15 residues. CDR3 protein: CAWTRWGDRQTEQYF. The CDR3 DNA reads TGTGCCTGGACTCGCTGGGGGGACAGGCAAACAGAGCAGTACTTC.

V usage is TRBV9 and J usage is TRBJ1-3, with no clear D. Trimming pared 0 bases from V and 2 bases from J, leaving 9 bases between. The CDR3 has 15 residues. In germline, CDR1 is SGDLS, CDR2 YYNGEE. CDR3 region: CASSVGTEAGNTIYF. The CDR3 bases are TGTGCCAGCAGCGTAGGAACAGAGGCTGGAAACACCATATATTTT. The complete variable domain, with remaining parts taken from reference TRBV9 and TRBJ1-3, reads DSGVTQTPKHLITATGQRVTLRCSPRSGDLSVYWYQQSLDQGLQFLIQYYNGEERAKGNILERFSAQQFPDLHSELNLSSLELGDSALYFCASSVGTEAGNTIYFGEGSWLTVV.

The chain has TRBV7-9 and TRBJ1-3, with D unresolved. The V end was cut by 4 bases, the J end by 8 bases, with 15 bases between. The germline V gene encodes CDR1 SEHNR and CDR2 FQNEAQ (reference sequence). This CDR3 is built from 14 residues. CDR3 bases: TGTGCCAGCAGCTCCCGGGGAGAGGTAGACACCATATATTTT. Residues: CASSSRGEVDTIYF.

The gene calls are TRBV5-8 and TRBJ2-7; the D gene is possibly TRBD2 (5 bases). The V and J ends lost 0 bases and 2 bases respectively, with 9 bases between them. The germline gives CDR1 SGHTS, CDR2 YDEGEE. This CDR3 contains 14 residues. CDR3 protein: CASSLDGNPYEQYF. The CDR3 DNA sequence: TGTGCCAGCAGCTTGGACGGGAACCCCTACGAGCAGTACTTC.

Only one count was recorded for this clone. V usage is TRBV4-3 and J usage is TRBJ1-1; D remains unclear. The CDR3 contains 13 residues. Germline-derived CDR1 and CDR2 are LGHNA and YSLEER. V was trimmed by 1 base and J by 0 bases, leaving 3 bases between them. CDR3 nucleotides: TGCGCCAGCAGCCAAGCGATGAACACTGAAGCTTTCTTT. It translates to CASSQAMNTEAFF.

The V call is TRBV5-4, the J call TRBJ2-1, with TRBD2 matching over 8 bases. The CDR3 has 15 amino acids. After removal of 3 bases from V and 6 bases from J, the junction contained 8 bases not matched to a gene. CDR1 and CDR2 (germline): SGHNT, YYREEE (reference sequence). The CDR3 loop reads CASSWGLGGGNEQFF. CDR3 coding DNA: TGTGCCAGCAGCTGGGGACTAGGAGGGGGCAATGAGCAGTTCTTC.

CDR3 DNA sequence: TGCGCCAGCAGCCAGGCCCCGACAGGTACTAATGAAAAACTGTTTTTT. As protein: CASSQAPTGTNEKLFF. This chain links TRBV4-3 with TRBJ1-4; weak D call: TRBD1 (6 bases). The CDR3 contains 16 residues. Trimming left V 3 bases short and J 2 bases short, with 13 bases between. Germline V gene data show CDR1 as LGHNA and CDR2 as YSLEER.

The V call is TRBV28, the J call TRBJ2-7; a possible D gene is TRBD1 (6 bases). CDR3 length: 17 amino acids. V shed 4 bases and J shed 4 bases, with 23 bases lying between them. Germline CDR1 is MDHEN and CDR2 is SYDVKM. CDR3: CASSSVPGQWAEYEQYF. The CDR3 coding sequence is TGTGCCAGCAGTTCAGTCCCGGGACAATGGGCTGAGTACGAGCAGTACTTC.

There are a few counts of this clone. The rearrangement links TRBV6-1 to TRBJ1-5; 7 nucleotides match TRBD1. CDR3 length: 16 amino acids. Trimming took 2 bases from V and 4 from J; bases not matched to a gene: 8. Looked up from germline, CDR1 is MNHNS and CDR2 is SASEGT. The CDR3 loop reads CASSEHKGGWNQPQHF. In DNA, the CDR3 is TGTGCCAGCAGTGAACATAAAGGGGGCTGGAATCAGCCCCAGCATTTT.

This sequence joins TRBV7-9 and TRBJ2-1; possible D gene TRBD1, 6 bases. The CDR3 extends over 12 amino acids. CDR1 is SEHNR and CDR2 is FQNEAQ in the germline V gene (reference sequence). Trimming pared 5 bases from V and 12 bases from J, leaving 14 bases between. This CDR3 reads CASSPAGRGQFF. The CDR3 nucleotides read TGTGCCAGCAGCCCGGCGGGCAGGGGGCAGTTCTTC.

On this clone: It is unclear where the CDR3 begins or ends on the DNA, so no DNA is shown, and the CDR3 is as TCRdb lists it. This chain links TRBV10-3 with TRBJ1-5. The CDR3 sequence runs 15 residues, both termini included. Germline assignment: CDR1 ENHRY and CDR2 SYGVKD. The CDR3 region is CAISSSGEGNQPQHF.

The J gene is TRBJ2-7, the V gene TRBV10-2, with D maybe TRBD1 (7 bases). Per the germline V gene, CDR1 is WSHSY and CDR2 is SAAADI. The V gene lost 5 bases and the J gene lost 2 bases, with 16 bases spanning the gap. This CDR3 is 15 amino acids long. The CDR3 DNA is TGCGCCAGCAGTCCAGGGGGGACTGGCACCTACGAGCAGTACTTC. Translating gives CASSPGGTGTYEQYF.

This clone came up once. The gene calls are TRBV27 and TRBJ2-1; possibly TRBD1 or TRBD2 for D (5 bases each). V was trimmed by 7 bases and J by 0 bases, leaving 10 bases between them. From germline, CDR1 is MNHEY and CDR2 SMNVEV (reference sequence). The CDR3 contains 14 residues. The CDR3 coding sequence is TGTGCCAGCACACCAGGGAGCTCCTACAATGAGCAGTTCTTC. Encoded protein: CASTPGSSYNEQFF.

This chain uses TRBV10-2 with TRBJ2-2, with D possibly TRBD2 on 5 matching bases. With 6 bases removed from V and 10 bases from J, the gap between germline ends came to 9 bases. CDR1 WSHSY and CDR2 SAAADI come from the germline V gene. The CDR3 spans 11 residues. CDR3 sequence (DNA): TGCGCCAGCAGCCTCGGGATGGAGCTGTTTTTT. It encodes CASSLGMELFF.

The chain employs TRBV4-3 and TRBJ2-7, with TRBD2 matching 8 bases. The CDR3 runs 17 residues. V trimming: 0 bases; J trimming: 3 bases; junction bases outside the gene matches: 10. The germline CDR1 and CDR2 sequences are LGHNA and YSLEER. This CDR3 reads CASSQDSGLAYNYEQYF. The CDR3 region has the DNA TGCGCCAGCAGCCAAGATTCCGGACTAGCCTATAACTACGAGCAGTACTTC.

The chain employs TRBV7-8 and TRBJ1-3, with D unclear. The CDR3 runs 14 residues. Germline values: CDR1 SGHVS, CDR2 FQNEAQ. Trimming left V 5 bases short and J 0 bases short, with 8 bases between. The DNA for the CDR3 is TGTGCCAGCAGCCCGTGGGACTCTGGAAACACCATATATTTT. Translating gives CASSPWDSGNTIYF.

This chain connects TRBV11-3 to TRBJ2-3, with D perhaps TRBD2 (5 bases). Germline CDR1 is SGHNT and CDR2 is YENEEA. CDR3 length: 16 amino acids. Trimming stripped 4 bases from V and 6 bases from J, with 20 bases between. CDR3 in DNA: TGTGCCAGCAGCTGGGGAGCCTACAACCTCACGGATACGCAGTATTTT. Its protein is CASSWGAYNLTDTQYF.

The chain uses TRBV28 and TRBJ1-5; no definite D call. Germline assignment: CDR1 MDHEN and CDR2 SYDVKM. The CDR3 runs to 13 residues. Trimming cost V 2 bases and J 7 bases, with 9 bases left between them. The CDR3 loop is CASSLDGVQPQHF. CDR3 in DNA: TGTGCCAGCAGTTTAGATGGGGTGCAGCCCCAGCATTTT.

V is TRBV7-9 and J is TRBJ1-3; TRBD1 aligns across 10 bases. Trimming at V came to 2 bases and at J to 0 bases, leaving 7 bases not matched to a gene. Germline V gene lookup returns CDR1 SEHNR and CDR2 FQNEAQ (reference sequence). The CDR3 spans 18 residues. The CDR3, as DNA: TGTGCCAGCAGCTTACTAGGGGGACAGGGGAACTCTGGAAACACCATATATTTT. It specifies CASSLLGGQGNSGNTIYF.